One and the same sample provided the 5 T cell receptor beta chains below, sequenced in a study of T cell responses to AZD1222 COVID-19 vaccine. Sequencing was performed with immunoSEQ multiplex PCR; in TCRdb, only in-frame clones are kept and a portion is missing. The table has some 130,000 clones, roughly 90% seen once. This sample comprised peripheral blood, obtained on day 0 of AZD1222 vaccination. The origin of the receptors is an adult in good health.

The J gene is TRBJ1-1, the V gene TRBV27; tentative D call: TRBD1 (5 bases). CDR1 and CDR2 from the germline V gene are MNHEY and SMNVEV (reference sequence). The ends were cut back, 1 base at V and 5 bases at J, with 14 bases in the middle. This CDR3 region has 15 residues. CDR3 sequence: CASSLLWGIGTEAFF. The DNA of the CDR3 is TGTGCCAGCAGTTTATTGTGGGGGATTGGTACTGAAGCTTTCTTT.

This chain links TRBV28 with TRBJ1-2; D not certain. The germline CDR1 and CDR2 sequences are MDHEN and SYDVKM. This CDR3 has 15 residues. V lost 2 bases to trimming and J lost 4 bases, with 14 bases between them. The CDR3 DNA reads TGTGCCAGCAGTTTAAGAGGAGGATTAGTCTATGGCTACACCTTC. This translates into CASSLRGGLVYGYTF.

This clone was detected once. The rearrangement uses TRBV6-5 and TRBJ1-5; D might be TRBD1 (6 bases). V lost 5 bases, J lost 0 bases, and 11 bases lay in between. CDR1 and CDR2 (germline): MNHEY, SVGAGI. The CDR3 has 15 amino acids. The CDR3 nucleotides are TGTGCCAGCAGTACCAGGGGCTTTAGCAATCAGCCCCAGCATTTT. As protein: CASSTRGFSNQPQHF.

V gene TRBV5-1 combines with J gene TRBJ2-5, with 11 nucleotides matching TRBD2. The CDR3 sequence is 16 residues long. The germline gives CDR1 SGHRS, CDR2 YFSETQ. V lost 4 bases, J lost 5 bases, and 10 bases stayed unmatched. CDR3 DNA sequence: TGCGCCAGCAGCCTGGGGACTAGCGGAACCGGGGAGACCCAGTACTTC. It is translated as CASSLGTSGTGETQYF.

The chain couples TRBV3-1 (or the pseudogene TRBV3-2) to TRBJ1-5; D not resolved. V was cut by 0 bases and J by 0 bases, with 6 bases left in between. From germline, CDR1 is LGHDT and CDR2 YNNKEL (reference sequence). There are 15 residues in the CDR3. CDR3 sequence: CASSQDLYSNQPQHF. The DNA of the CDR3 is TGTGCCAGCAGCCAAGATCTTTATAGCAATCAGCCCCAGCATTTT.